This T cell receptor beta chain was observed in a study of blood T cells in healthy people across ages. Then a second PCR, running roughly 6 to 11 cycles, was carried out with a sample-barcoded 5' primer and a J-beta primer mix. TCRdb re-analysed the 5' RACE reads in MiXCR, keeping a single row per CDR3 protein. The sample yields 700,000 or so distinct CDR3 sequences, about 20% seen once. Germline V gives CDR1 PRHDT, CDR2 FYEKMQ (reference sequence). CDR3 size: 13 residues. The germline V and J ends were trimmed by 2 bases and 6 bases, with 10 bases remaining between them. The receptor was derived from a man between 65 and 85 years old in good health. Sequencing input: blood. The chain couples TRBV13 to TRBJ1-2, with D unclear. CDR3 in DNA: TGTGCCAGCAGCTTAACCGGTCGGCATGGCTACACCTTC. Translated: CASSLTGRHGYTF.